This T cell receptor beta chain was captured by sequencing in a study of molecular identifiers for immune sequencing clone quantification. Whole-study findings and limits: Among effectors, clones above 20 RNA copies held over 98% of molecules; among naive cells, under 1%.

TCRdb independently ran MiXCR on the PCR reads; one entry per CDR3 protein. The sample includes around 470,000 distinct CDR3 sequences, less than 30% seen only once; the top ten take 0.7% to 0.9%. This CDR3 is built from 14 residues. Germline loops: CDR1 SQVTM, CDR2 ANQGSEA. Worth noting for this clonotype: What it binds is not known. This may come from a read error, since a much larger clone is one base off.

This clonotype was obtained from a human donor in good health. Some libraries in this study had Jurkat cell RNA spiked in. Sequenced material: naive CD8+ T cells from blood, with Jurkat cell RNA spiked in. Subset defined: FACS-sorted CD8+CD4-CCR7+CD45RA+ naive T cells. This chain uses TRBV29-1 with TRBJ1-3; no reliable D call. The CDR3 nucleotides read TGCCGCGTTCTCCCTGCGAGCTCTGGAAACACCATATATTTT. Its translation is CRVLPASSGNTIYF.